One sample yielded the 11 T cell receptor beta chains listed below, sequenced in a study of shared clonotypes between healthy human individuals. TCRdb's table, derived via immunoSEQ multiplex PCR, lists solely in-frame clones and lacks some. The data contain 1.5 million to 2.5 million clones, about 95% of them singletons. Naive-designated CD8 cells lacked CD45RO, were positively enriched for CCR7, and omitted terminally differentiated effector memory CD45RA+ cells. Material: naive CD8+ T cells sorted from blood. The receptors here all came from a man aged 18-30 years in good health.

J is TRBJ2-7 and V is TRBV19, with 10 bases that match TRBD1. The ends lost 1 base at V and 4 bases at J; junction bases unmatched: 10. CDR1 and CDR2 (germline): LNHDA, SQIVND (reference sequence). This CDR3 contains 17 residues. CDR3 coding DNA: TGTGCCAGTAGTATAGCCGTGACAGGGGGCGGCGAGTACGAGCAGTACTTC. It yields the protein CASSIAVTGGGEYEQYF.

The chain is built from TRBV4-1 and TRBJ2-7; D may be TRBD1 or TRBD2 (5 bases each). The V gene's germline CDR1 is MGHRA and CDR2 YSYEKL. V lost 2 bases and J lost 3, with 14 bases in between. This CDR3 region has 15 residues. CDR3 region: CASSQRGTRLYEQYF. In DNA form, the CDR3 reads TGCGCCAGCAGCCAACGAGGGACGAGACTCTACGAGCAGTACTTC.

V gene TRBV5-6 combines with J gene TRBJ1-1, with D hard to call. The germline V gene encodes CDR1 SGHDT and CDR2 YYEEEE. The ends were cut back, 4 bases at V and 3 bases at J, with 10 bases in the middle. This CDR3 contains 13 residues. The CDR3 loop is CASSRSPDTEAFF. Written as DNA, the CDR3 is TGTGCCAGCAGCCGATCCCCGGACACTGAAGCTTTCTTT.

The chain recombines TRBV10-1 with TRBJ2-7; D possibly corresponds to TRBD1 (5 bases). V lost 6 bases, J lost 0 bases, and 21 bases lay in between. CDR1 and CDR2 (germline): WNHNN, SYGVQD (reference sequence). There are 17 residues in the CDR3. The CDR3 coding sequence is TGCGCCAGCAGGGAACATTTCGCAGGGTGTGCCTCCTACGAGCAGTACTTC. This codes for CASREHFAGCASYEQYF.

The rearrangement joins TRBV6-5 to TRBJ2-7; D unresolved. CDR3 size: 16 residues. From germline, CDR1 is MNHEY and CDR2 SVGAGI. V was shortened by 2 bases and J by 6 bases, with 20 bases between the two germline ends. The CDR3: CASSYQPGVSGREQYF. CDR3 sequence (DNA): TGTGCCAGCAGTTACCAGCCCGGCGTCTCCGGCCGCGAGCAGTACTTC.

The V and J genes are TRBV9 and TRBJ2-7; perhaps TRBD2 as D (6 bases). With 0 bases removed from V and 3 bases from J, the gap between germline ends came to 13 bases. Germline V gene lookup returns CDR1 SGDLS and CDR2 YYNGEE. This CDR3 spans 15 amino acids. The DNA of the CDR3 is TGTGCCAGCAGCGTAGGTCCGGGAGTCGGCTACGAGCAGTACTTC. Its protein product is CASSVGPGVGYEQYF.

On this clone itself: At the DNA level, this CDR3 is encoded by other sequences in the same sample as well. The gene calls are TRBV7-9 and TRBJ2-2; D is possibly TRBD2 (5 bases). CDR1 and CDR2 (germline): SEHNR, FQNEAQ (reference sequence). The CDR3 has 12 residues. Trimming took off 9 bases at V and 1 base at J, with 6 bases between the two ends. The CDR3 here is CASEGNTGELFF. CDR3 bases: TGTGCCAGTGAGGGGAACACCGGGGAGCTGTTTTTT.

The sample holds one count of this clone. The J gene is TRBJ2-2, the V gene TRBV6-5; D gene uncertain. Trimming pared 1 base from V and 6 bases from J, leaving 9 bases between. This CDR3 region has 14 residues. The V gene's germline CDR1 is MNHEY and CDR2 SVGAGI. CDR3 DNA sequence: TGTGCCAGCAGTTACTTCGACACTTCCGGGGAGCTGTTTTTT. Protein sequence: CASSYFDTSGELFF.

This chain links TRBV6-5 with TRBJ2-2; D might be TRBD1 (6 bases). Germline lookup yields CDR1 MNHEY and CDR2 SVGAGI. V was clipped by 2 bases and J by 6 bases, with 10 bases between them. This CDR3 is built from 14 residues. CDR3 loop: CASSYAQGSGELFF. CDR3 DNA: TGTGCCAGCAGTTACGCCCAGGGGTCCGGGGAGCTGTTTTTT.

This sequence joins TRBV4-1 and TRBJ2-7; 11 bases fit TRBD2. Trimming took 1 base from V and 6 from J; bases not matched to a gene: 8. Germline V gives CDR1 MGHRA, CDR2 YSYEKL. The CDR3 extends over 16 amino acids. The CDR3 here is CASSQGVAGGLAEQYF. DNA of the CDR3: TGCGCCAGCAGCCAAGGGGTAGCGGGGGGGCTCGCCGAGCAGTACTTC.

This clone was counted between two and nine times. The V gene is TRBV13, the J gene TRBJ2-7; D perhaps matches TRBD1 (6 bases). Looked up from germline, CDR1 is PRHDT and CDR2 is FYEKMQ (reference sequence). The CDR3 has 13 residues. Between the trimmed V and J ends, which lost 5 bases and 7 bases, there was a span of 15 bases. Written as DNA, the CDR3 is TGTGCCAGCAGCCAGGGGACCCCGGGAGAGCAGTACTTC. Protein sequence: CASSQGTPGEQYF.